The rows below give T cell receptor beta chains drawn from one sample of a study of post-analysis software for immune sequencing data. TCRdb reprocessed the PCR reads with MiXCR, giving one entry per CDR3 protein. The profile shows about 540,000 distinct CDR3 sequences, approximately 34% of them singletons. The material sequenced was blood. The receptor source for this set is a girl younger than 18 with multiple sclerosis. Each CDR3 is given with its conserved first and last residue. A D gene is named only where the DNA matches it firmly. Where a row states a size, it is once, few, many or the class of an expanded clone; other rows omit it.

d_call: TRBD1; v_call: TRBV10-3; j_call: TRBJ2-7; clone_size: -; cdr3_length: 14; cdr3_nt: TGTGCCATCAGTGAGTTACAGGGGGGCTACGAGCAGTACTTC; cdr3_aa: CAISELQGGYEQYF
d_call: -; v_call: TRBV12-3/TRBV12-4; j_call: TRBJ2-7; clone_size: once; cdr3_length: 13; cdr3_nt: TGTGCCAGCAGTTTTAACTTGAGGGACGAGCAGTACTTC; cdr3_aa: CASSFNLRDEQYF
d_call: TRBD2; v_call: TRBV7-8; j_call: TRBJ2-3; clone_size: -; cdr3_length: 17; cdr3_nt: TGTGCCAGCAGCTTAGCCCCAGCGGGGGGAAGCATGTATACGCAGTATTTT; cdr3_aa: CASSLAPAGGSMYTQYF
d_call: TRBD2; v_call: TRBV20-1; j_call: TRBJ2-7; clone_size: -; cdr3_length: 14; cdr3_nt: TGCAGTGCGACCCCACTAGCGCCCTCCTGGGAGCAGTACTTC; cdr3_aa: CSATPLAPSWEQYF
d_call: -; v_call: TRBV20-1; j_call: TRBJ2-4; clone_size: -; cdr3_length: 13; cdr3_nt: TGCAGTGCTAGGGAACTAGCCAAAAACATTCAGTACTTC; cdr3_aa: CSARELAKNIQYF
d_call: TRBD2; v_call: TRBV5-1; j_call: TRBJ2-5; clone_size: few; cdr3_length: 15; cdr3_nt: TGCGCCAGCAGCCCCACTAGCGGGGGCGGAGAGACCCAGTACTTC; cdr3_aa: CASSPTSGGGETQYF
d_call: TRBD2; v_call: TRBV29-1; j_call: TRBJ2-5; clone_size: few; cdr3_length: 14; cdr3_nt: TGCGGCGCCGTCCCAGCGGGGACCCAAGAGACCCAGTACTTC; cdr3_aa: CGAVPAGTQETQYF
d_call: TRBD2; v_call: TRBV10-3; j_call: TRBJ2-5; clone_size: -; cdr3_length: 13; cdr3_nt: TGTGCCGCTGTCCGGGGGGATGGAGAGACCCAGTACTTC; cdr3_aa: CAAVRGDGETQYF
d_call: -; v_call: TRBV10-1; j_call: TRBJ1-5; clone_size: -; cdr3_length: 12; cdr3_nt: TGCGCCACCGGCGAAGAGAATCAGCCCCAGCATTTT; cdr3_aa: CATGEENQPQHF
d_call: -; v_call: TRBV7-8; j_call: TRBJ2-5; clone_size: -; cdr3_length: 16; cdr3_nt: TGTGCCAGCAGCTTAACCGGGAGCCGGTACCAAGAGACCCAGTACTTC; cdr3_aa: CASSLTGSRYQETQYF
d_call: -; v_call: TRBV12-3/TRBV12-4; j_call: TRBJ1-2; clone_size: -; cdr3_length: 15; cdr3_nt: TGTGCCAGCAAACCGTCGCGGACCCTCTGGGATGGCTACACCTTC; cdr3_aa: CASKPSRTLWDGYTF
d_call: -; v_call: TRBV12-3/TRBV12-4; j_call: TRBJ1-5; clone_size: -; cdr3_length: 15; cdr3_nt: TGTGCCAGCAGTCAAAGACGGGGAAACAGTCAGCCCCAGCATTTT; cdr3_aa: CASSQRRGNSQPQHF
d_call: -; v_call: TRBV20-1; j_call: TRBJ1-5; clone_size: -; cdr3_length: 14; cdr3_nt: TGCAGTGCTAGGGGGACGGTGAGCAATCAGCCCCAGCATTTT; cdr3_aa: CSARGTVSNQPQHF
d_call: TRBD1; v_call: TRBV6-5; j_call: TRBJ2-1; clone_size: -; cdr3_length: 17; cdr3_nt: TGTGCCAGCAGTTCCCCAGCTAGGACAGGGGGCGGGAATGAGCAGTTCTTC; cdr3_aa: CASSSPARTGGGNEQFF
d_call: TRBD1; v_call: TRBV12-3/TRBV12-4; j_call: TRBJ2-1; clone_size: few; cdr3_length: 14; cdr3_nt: TGTGCCAGCAGTTTCGAGACAGGGAACAATGAGCAGTTCTTC; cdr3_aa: CASSFETGNNEQFF
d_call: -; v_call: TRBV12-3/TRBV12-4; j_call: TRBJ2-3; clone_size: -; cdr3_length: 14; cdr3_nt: TGTGCCAGCAGCCCCACCCCGACAGCAGATGCGCAGTATTTT; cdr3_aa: CASSPTPTADAQYF
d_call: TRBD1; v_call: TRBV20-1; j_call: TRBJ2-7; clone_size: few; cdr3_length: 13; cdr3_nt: TGCAGTGCCCAGGGACAGACGACCTACGAGCAGTACTTC; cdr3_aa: CSAQGQTTYEQYF
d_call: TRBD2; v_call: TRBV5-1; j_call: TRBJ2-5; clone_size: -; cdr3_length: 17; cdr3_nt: TGCGCCAGCACCACGGGACTAGCGGGGGGCAGCCAAGAGACCCAGTACTTC; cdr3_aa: CASTTGLAGGSQETQYF
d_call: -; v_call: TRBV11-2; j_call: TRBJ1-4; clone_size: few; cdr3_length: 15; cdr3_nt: TGTGCCAGCAGCCTCCGACACGGCTGGAGTGAAAAACGGTTTTTT; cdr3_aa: CASSLRHGWSEKRFF
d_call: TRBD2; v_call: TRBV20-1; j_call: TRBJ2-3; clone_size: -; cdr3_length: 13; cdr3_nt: TGCAGTGCCCCTGAAACTAGCGAGGATACGCAGTATTTT; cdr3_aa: CSAPETSEDTQYF
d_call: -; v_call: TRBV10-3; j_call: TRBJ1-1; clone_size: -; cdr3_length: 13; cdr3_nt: TGTGCCATACAGGACAGCCCGAACACTGAAGCTTTCTTT; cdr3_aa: CAIQDSPNTEAFF
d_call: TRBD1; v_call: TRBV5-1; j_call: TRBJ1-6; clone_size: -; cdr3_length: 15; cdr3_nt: TGCGCCAGCAGCTTACCGGGACAGCCTAATTCACCCCTCCACTTT; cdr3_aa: CASSLPGQPNSPLHF
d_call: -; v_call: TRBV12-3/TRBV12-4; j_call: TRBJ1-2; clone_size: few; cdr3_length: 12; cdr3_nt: TGTGCCAGCAGTTTGGAAACGTATGGCTACACCTTC; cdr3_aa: CASSLETYGYTF
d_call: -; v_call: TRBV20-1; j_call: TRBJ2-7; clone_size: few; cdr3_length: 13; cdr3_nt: TGCAGTGCTAGAACAGGGGACTACCGAGAGCAGTACTTC; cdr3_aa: CSARTGDYREQYF
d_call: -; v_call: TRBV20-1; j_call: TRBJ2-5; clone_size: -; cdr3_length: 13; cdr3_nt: TGCAGTGCTCCCAGGGAGAGGGGAGAGACCCAGTACTTC; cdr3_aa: CSAPRERGETQYF
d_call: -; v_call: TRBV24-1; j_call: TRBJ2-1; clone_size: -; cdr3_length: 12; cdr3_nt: TGTGCCACCGGGCGGGATACGAATGAGCAGTTCTTC; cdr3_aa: CATGRDTNEQFF
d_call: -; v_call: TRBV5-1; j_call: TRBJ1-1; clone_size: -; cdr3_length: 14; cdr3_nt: TGCGCCAGCAGCTTGGTCGAGGGATACACTGAAGCTTTCTTT; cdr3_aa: CASSLVEGYTEAFF
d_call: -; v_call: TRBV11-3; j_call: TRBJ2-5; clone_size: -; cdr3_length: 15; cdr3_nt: TGTGCCAGCAGCTTATCTACGGACCCGGGAGAGATCCAGTACTTC; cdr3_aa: CASSLSTDPGEIQYF
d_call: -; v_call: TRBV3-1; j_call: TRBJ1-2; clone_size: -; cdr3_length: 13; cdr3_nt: TGTGCCTGCAGCCAAGTGCAGGTCCATGGCTACACCTTC; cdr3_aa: CACSQVQVHGYTF
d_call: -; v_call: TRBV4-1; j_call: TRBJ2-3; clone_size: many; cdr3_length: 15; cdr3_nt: TGCGCCAGCAGCCGCCTGGGGTTTCCCACAGATACGCAGTATTTT; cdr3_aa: CASSRLGFPTDTQYF
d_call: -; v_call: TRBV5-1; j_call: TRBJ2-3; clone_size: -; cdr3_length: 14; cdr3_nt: TGCGCCAGCAGCTTGGAGGGGTCCAGAGATACGCAGTATTTT; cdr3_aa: CASSLEGSRDTQYF
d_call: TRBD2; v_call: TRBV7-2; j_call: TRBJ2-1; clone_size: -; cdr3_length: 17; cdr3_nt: TGTGCCAGCAGCTTAGCCGGGGGGAGGACTAGCTTGAATGAGCAGTTCTTC; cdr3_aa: CASSLAGGRTSLNEQFF